This record looks at one T cell receptor beta chain sequence and its context. The antigen it recognizes is unknown. No quality values exist for individual bases; no much larger clone is one base distant. In the multiplex PCR, 52 forward TRBV primers and 13 reverse TRBJ primers were used, and assay-based and computational corrections were applied for amplification bias. Rearranged TRB loci were amplified from genomic DNA by multiplex PCR within the immunoSEQ assay. TRB amplicons were sequenced on an Illumina HiSeq platform. For the original study's pipeline: Custom algorithms error-filtered the raw sequences and aligned them to reference gene sequences, after which the immunoSEQ online tools were used for analysis. Frequencies of productive and nonproductive TRB rearrangements were assessed among unique sequences as well as among total sequences. Assessment of potential self-reactivity relied on the hydrophobicity of positions 6 and 7 in the TRB CDR3, along with their amino acid composition. Group comparisons used t tests, Mann-Whitney tests or two-way ANOVA run in Prism software. The source is immuneACCESS, and TCRdb retained only in-frame sequences with V and J called. Part of the clones is not carried over; for the studies checked, unresolved V genes explain less than half of this, and the remainder is unexplained. V and J calls and clone size follow that table, whereas D and trimming were derived from the DNA. This sample lists some 9,100 clones; 75% to 90% were detected once. 10% to 13% of the sample belongs to the ten largest clones.

This sample is drawn from a study of regulatory T cells listed by TCRdb under 2018. Background on the whole study: T-cell receptor beta repertoires of sorted regulatory, conventional CD4+ and CD8+ T cells were compared between CD3G-deficient patients and healthy controls.

Study-level results and caveats: Compared with control CD8+ cells, CD8+ T cells derived from patients showed a nonsignificant trend toward reduced Shannon entropy. In patients, repertoires had restricted unique TRB V-J pairs and skewed V and J gene usage, with regulatory T cells showing the most marked changes.

Evidence of autoimmunity was present in all CD3G-deficient patients, and the autoimmunity was more severe in two of the patients. At the time of testing, the patients were between 2 and 39 years old, and their CD4+ and CD8+ T cells had reduced naive proportions and increased memory proportions. Six individuals with CD3G deficiency made up the patient group. Patient samples and clinical data came from an international physician network spanning the United States, Europe and Asia. Ficoll density separation was used to isolate peripheral blood mononuclear cells. CD3+ CD8+ CD4- T cells were isolated on a FACSAria cell sorter. Sequences were obtained from CD8+ T cells sorted from blood. This clonotype was obtained from a person between 18 and 30 years old with CD3G deficiency.

Read as DNA, the sequence is TGCGCCGGGACCGGCGGCTACACCTTC. Translated, this gives CAGTGGYTF. The chain joins TRBV10-1 to TRBJ1-2; a weak D assignment points to TRBD1 (5 bases agree). From the germline V gene (reference sequence), CDR1 is WNHNN and CDR2 is SYGVQD. V is reduced by 11 bases and J by 8 bases, leaving a spacing of 9 bases between them. The CDR3 measures 9 amino acids from cysteine to phenylalanine. Of all the DNA, just the CDR3 is kept, 27 bases in frame from base 1.